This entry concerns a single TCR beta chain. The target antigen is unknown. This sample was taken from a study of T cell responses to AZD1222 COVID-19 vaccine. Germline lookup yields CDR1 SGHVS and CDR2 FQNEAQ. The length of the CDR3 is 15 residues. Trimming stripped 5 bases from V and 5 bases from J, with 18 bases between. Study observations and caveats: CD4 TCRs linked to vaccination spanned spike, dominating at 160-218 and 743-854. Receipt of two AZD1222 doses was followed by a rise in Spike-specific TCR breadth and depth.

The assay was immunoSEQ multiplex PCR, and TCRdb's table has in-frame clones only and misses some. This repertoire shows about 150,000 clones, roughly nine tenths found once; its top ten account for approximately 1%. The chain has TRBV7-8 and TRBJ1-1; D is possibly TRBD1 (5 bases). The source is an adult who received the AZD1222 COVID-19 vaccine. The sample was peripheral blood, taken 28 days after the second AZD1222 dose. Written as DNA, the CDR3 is TGTGCCAGCAGCCCCGTTCTGGGGGGGAGAACTGAAGCTTTCTTT. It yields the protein CASSPVLGGRTEAFF.